What follows are 5 T cell receptor beta chains derived from one specimen sequenced in a study of blood T cell repertoires in COVID-19. Clones were sequenced by immunoSEQ multiplex PCR, and TCRdb holds only the in-frame ones, with some missing. The top ten hold roughly 8.7% of the sample, which has 150,000 or so clones, about 86% seen once. Sequencing was performed on peripheral blood. Receptor source: a woman aged 60-75 years with acute or convalescent COVID-19.

The chain employs TRBV3-1 (or the pseudogene TRBV3-2) and TRBJ2-6; 11 bases align to TRBD1. CDR1 and CDR2 (germline): LGHDT, YNNKEL (reference sequence). The CDR3 runs 17 residues. V lost 3 bases and J lost 4; bases outside the gene matches: 5. The CDR3 here is CASSQDRGLRGANVLTF. The CDR3 nucleotides read TGTGCCAGCAGCCAGGACAGGGGGCTAAGGGGGGCCAACGTCCTGACTTTC.

This sequence joins TRBV19 and TRBJ1-2; 7 positions match TRBD1. V shed 3 bases and J 4 bases; nucleotides not matched to a gene: 2. CDR1 and CDR2 (germline): LNHDA, SQIVND (reference sequence). The length of the CDR3 is 13 residues. This chain's CDR3 is CASSMGTAYGYTF. The DNA of the CDR3 is TGTGCCAGTAGTATGGGGACAGCCTATGGCTACACCTTC.

This chain links TRBV24-1 with TRBJ2-1; TRBD2 matches 12 bases. Per the germline V gene, CDR1 is KGHDR and CDR2 is SFDVKD. V lost 1 base, J lost 9 bases, and 6 bases stayed unmatched. CDR3 length equals 16 residues. CDR3 coding DNA: TGTGCCACCAGTGATTTTGGGCTAGCGGGGGGGGCTGAGCAGTTCTTC. It translates to CATSDFGLAGGAEQFF.

The chain's CDR3 is CASSSASLGYGYTF. The CDR3 region has the DNA TGTGCCAGCAGTTCCGCGAGTCTCGGGTATGGCTACACCTTC. The chain recombines TRBV6-6 with TRBJ1-2; D gene ambiguous. The CDR3 length is 14 residues. Germline-derived CDR1 and CDR2 are MNHNY and SVGAGI (reference sequence). The ends were cut back, 4 bases at V and 5 bases at J, with 14 bases in the middle.

The chain combines TRBV6-5 with TRBJ2-3, with 10 nucleotides matching TRBD2. Germline V gene data show CDR1 as MNHEY and CDR2 as SVGAGI. With V trimmed by 0 bases and J by 2 bases, 2 bases remained unmatched. The CDR3 loop spans 16 amino acids. This CDR3 is CASSYSSGGDTDTQYF. As DNA, the CDR3 is TGTGCCAGCAGTTACTCGAGCGGGGGGGACACAGATACGCAGTATTTT.